This TCR beta chain was sequenced during a study of T cell responses to AZD1222 COVID-19 vaccine. Study-wide background: Second-dose recipients at about 4 or about 12 weeks were treated as one pooled group.

The count of this clone is one. Data came from immunoSEQ multiplex PCR; TCRdb stores just in-frame clones and leaves some out. Among more than 250,000 clones listed, approximately 93% were seen once. V shed 1 base and J shed 0 bases, with 4 bases lying between them. The CDR3 contains 14 residues. CDR1 is LNHNV and CDR2 is YYDKDF in the germline V gene (reference sequence). Sequencing used peripheral blood, obtained on day 0 of AZD1222 vaccination. V usage is TRBV15 and J usage is TRBJ2-1; D is unresolved. The clonotype was recovered from an adult in good health. The CDR3 nucleotides are TGTGCCACCAGCAGAGGTTTCTCCTACAATGAGCAGTTCTTC. Its protein is CATSRGFSYNEQFF.